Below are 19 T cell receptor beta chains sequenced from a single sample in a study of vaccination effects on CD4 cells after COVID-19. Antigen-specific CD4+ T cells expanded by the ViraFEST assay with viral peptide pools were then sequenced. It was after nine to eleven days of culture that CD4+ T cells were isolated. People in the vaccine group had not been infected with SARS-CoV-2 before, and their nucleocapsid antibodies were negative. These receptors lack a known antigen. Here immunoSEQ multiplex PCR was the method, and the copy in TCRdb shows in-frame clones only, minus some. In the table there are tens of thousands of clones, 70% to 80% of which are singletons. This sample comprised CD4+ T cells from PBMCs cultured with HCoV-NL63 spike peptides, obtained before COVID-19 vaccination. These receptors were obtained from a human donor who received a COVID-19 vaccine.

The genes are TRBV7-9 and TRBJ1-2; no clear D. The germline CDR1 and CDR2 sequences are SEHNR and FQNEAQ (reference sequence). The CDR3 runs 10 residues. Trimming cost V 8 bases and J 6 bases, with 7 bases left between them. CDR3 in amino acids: CASLGDGYTF. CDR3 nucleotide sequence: TGTGCCAGCCTGGGTGATGGCTACACCTTC.

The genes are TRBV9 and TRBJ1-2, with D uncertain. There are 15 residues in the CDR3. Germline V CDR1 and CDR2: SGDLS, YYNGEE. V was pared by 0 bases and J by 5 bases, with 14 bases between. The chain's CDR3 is CASSVEVEPDYGYTF. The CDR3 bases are TGTGCCAGCAGCGTAGAAGTAGAGCCTGATTATGGCTACACCTTC.

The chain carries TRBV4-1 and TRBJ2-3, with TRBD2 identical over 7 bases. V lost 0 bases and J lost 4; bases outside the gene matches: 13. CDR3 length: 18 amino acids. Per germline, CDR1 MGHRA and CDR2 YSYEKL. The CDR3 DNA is TGCGCCAGCAGCCAAGATCGCTTGCGGACTAGTAGCGCAGATACGCAGTATTTT. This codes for CASSQDRLRTSSADTQYF.

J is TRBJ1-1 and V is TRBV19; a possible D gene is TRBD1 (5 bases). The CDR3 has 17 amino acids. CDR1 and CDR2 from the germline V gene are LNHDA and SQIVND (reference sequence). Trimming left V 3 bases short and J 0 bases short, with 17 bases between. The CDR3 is CASSMNSRQQLNTEAFF. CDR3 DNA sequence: TGTGCCAGTAGTATGAACTCGAGACAGCAATTGAACACTGAAGCTTTCTTT.

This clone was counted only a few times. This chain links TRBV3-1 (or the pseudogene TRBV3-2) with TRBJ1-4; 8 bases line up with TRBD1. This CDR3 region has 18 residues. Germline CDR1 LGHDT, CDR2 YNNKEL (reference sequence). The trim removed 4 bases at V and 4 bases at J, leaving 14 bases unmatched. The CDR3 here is CASSRRTGPPRDNEKLFF. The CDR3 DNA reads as TGTGCCAGCAGCCGAAGGACAGGGCCCCCGAGGGATAATGAAAAACTGTTTTTT.

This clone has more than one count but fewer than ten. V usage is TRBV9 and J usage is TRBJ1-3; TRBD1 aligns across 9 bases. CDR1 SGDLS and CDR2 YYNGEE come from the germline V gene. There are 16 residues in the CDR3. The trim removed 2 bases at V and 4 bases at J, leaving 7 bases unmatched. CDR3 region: CASSVRTGVGGNTIYF. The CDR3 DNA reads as TGTGCCAGCAGCGTTCGGACAGGGGTGGGAGGAAACACCATATATTTT.

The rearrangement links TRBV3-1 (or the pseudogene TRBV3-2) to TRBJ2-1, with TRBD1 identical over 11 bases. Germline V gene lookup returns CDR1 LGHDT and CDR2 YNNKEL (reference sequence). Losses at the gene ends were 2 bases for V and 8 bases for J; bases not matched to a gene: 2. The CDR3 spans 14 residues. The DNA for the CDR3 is TGTGCCAGCAGCCAACGGACAGGGGGCTATGAGCAGTTCTTC. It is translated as CASSQRTGGYEQFF.

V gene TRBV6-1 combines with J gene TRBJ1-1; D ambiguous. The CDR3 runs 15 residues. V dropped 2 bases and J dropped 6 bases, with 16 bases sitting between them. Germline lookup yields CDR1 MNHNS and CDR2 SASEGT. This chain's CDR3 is CASSEPGRGGPEAFF. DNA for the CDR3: TGTGCCAGCAGTGAACCAGGACGGGGAGGCCCTGAAGCTTTCTTT.

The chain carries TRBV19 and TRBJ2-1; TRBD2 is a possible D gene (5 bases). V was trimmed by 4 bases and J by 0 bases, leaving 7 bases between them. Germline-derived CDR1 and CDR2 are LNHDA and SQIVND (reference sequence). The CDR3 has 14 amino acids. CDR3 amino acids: CASSRGASYNEQFF. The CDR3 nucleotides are TGTGCCAGTAGTAGGGGAGCCTCCTACAATGAGCAGTTCTTC.

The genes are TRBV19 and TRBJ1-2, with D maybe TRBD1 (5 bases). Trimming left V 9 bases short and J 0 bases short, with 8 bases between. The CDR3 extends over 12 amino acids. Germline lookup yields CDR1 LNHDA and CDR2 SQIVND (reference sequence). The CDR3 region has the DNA TGTGCCAGCACAGGAGCTAACTATGGCTACACCTTC. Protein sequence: CASTGANYGYTF.

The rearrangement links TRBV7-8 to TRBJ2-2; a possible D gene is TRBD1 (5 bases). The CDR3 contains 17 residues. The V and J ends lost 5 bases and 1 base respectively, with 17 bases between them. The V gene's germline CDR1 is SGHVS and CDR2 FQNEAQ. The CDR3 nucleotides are TGTGCCAGCAGCCCGGTCAGGGCAGTACTGAACACCGGGGAGCTGTTTTTT. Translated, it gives CASSPVRAVLNTGELFF.

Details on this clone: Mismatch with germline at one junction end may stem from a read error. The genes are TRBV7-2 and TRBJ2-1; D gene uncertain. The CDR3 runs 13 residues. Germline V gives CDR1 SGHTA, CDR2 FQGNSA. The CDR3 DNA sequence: TGTGCCAGCACTAACGCGTATTACAGTGAGCAGTTCTTC. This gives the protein CASTNAYYSEQFF.

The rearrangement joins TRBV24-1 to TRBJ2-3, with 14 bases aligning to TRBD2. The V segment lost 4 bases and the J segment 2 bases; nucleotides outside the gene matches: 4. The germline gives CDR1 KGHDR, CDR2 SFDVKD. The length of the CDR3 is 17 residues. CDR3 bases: TGTGCCACCAGTGACAGGGGACTAGCGGGAGCCACAGATACGCAGTATTTT. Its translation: CATSDRGLAGATDTQYF.

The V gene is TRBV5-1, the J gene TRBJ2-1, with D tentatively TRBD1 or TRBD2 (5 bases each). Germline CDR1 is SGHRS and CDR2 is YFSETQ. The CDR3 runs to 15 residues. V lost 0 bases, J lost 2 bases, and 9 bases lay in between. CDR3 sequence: CASSLEVGPYNEQFF. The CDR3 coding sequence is TGCGCCAGCAGCTTGGAGGTGGGACCCTACAATGAGCAGTTCTTC.

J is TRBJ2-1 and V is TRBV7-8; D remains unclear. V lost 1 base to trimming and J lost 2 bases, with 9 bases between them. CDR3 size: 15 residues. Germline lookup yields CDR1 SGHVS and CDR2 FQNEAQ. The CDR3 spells CASSLETYTYNEQFF. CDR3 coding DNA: TGTGCCAGCAGCTTAGAGACCTATACCTACAATGAGCAGTTCTTC.

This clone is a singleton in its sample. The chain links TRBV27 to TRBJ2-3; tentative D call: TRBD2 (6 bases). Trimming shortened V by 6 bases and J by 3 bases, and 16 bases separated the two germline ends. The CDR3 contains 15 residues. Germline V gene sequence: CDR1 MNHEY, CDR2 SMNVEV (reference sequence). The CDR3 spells CASSTPGAATDTQYF. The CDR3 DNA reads TGTGCCAGCAGCACCCCGGGAGCCGCGACAGATACGCAGTATTTT.

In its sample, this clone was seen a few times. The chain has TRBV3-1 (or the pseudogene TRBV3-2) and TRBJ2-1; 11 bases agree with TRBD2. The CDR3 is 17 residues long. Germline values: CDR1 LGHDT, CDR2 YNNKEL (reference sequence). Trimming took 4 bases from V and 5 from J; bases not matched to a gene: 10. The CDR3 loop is CASSRQLTSGGDNEQFF. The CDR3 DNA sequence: TGTGCCAGCAGCCGTCAACTTACTAGCGGGGGAGACAATGAGCAGTTCTTC.

The CDR3 DNA follows: TGCGCCAGCAGGGATGGAGCAGGGGGCGCGCTACAGACAGATACGCAGTATTTT. Protein sequence: CASRDGAGGALQTDTQYF. V gene TRBV5-1 combines with J gene TRBJ2-3; 8 nucleotides match TRBD1. Unmatched junction bases numbered 17, after V lost 5 bases and J lost 3 bases. From germline, CDR1 is SGHRS and CDR2 YFSETQ. CDR3 size: 18 residues.

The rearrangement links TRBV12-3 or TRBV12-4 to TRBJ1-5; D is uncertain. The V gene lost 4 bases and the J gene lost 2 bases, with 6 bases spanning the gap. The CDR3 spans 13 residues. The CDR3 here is CASSSRGNQPQHF. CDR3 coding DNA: TGTGCCAGCAGTTCCCGGGGCAATCAGCCCCAGCATTTT.